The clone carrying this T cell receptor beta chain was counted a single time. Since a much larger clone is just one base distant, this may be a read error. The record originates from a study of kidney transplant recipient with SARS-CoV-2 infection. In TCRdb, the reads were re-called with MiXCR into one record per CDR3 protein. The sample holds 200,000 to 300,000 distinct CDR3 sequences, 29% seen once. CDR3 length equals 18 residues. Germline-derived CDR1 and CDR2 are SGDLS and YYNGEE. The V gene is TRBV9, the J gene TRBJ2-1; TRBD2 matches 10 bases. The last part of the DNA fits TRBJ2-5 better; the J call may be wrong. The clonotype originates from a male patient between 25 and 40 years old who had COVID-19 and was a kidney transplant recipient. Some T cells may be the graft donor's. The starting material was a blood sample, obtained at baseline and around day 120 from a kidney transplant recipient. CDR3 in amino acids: CASGVDGTSAFGGQTQYF. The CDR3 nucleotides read TGTGCCAGCGGCGTAGATGGGACTAGCGCCTTCGGGGGCCAGACCCAGTACTTC.